The entry that follows covers one T cell receptor beta chain sequence. The read comes to an end 3 residues before the CDR3 does, leaving the germline J gene to fill in the end. The CDR3 is 16 residues long. J was trimmed by 2 bases and V by 4 bases; bases with no gene match: 7. The germline V gene encodes CDR1 LNHDA and CDR2 SQIVND (reference sequence). This record belongs to a study of T cells in women clearing cervical HPV infection. TCRdb's table, derived via immunoSEQ multiplex PCR, lists solely in-frame clones and lacks some. Its clone listing holds 35,000 to 45,000 clones. This clonotype originated in a woman between 18 and 69 years old with a cervical HPV16 infection that either progressed to CIN3+ or cleared (not recorded which). This chain links TRBV19 with TRBJ1-5, with 8 bases aligning to TRBD1. What was sequenced was blood buffy coat. CDR3 residues: CASSTKTGEGNQPQHF. CDR3 bases read: TGTGCCAGTAGTACCAAGACAGGGGAAGGCAATCAGCCC.